One and the same sample provided the 2 T cell receptor beta chains below, sequenced in a study of breast tumors, draining lymph nodes, adjacent tissues. TCRdb called the multiplex PCR reads again in MiXCR, with one record for every CDR3 protein. This table has some 170,000 distinct CDR3 sequences, approximately 33% appearing once. Axillary draining lymph nodes of breast cancer patients supplied the node samples. The sequencing input was axillary lymph node tissue. The receptor set was obtained from a female donor with breast cancer. Some clones in this sample may be carry-over from other donors' samples.

The chain has TRBV7-2 and TRBJ2-1; TRBD2 agrees at 10 bases. The V gene's germline CDR1 is SGHTA and CDR2 FQGNSA. This CDR3 contains 13 residues. Trimming cost V 6 bases and J 10 bases; bases outside gene matches: 6. The chain's CDR3 is CASRASGRGEQFF. CDR3 sequence (DNA): TGTGCCAGCAGGGCTAGCGGGAGAGGCGAGCAGTTCTTC.

Comment on this clonotype: With a much larger clone just one base away, this may be a read error. The chain uses TRBV6-1 and TRBJ2-3, with TRBD1 matching 9 bases. The CDR3 is made up of 17 amino acids. The trim removed 5 bases at V and 0 bases at J, leaving 9 bases unmatched. Per germline, CDR1 MNHNS and CDR2 SASEGT. CDR3 DNA: TGTGCCAGCAGTCACATTCTCGACAGGGGGAGCACAGATACGCAGTATTTT. This codes for CASSHILDRGSTDTQYF.